This T cell receptor beta chain was identified during a study of T cell clonality in common variable immunodeficiency. This clone was observed at least ten times. Its matching antigen is unknown. TCRdb's table, derived via immunoSEQ multiplex PCR, lists solely in-frame clones and lacks some. This sample carries tens of thousands of clones, none of them present only once. Regarding the study as a whole: Links between repertoire features and CVID complications were heterogeneity-limited.

Source material: peripheral blood mononuclear cells. This TCR derives from a person aged 18-70 years in good health.

CDR3 amino acids: CASSLQGSGGYTF. The part of the CDR3 DNA that was read is TGCGCCAGCAGCCTACAGGGCAGCGGTGGC. The rearrangement links TRBV5-1 to TRBJ1-2, with D possibly TRBD1 on 6 matching bases. The sequenced fragment ends 3 residues before the CDR3 boundary, so the rest is inferred from the germline J gene. V lost 4 bases, J lost 7 bases, and 14 bases lay in between. CDR1 SGHRS and CDR2 YFSETQ come from the germline V gene. The CDR3 contains 13 residues.